This record concerns one T cell receptor (beta chain) sequence. No antigen is known for it. Libraries were prepared by immunoSEQ multiplex PCR; TCRdb keeps only in-frame clonotypes and omits some of them. This table has about 120,000 clones, about 92% appearing once. This sample is part of a study of T cell responses to AZD1222 COVID-19 vaccine. Study-wide points: Two doses of AZD1222 preceded a rise in Spike-specific TCR breadth and depth. Just a handful of AZD1222 recipients tested seropositive at baseline. Reports say nearly half of spike-specific TCRs go after unmutated variant regions. Clonal diversity may have been underestimated, and the donors were mostly white British, with more females than males.

Germline-derived CDR1 and CDR2 are LGHNA and YSLEER. The V end was cut by 1 base, the J end by 5 bases, with 11 bases between. CDR3 length: 14 residues. The J gene is TRBJ1-2, the V gene TRBV4-3; D is unclear. The sequenced sample was peripheral blood, obtained 28 days after the second AZD1222 dose. The receptor comes from an adult who received the AZD1222 COVID-19 vaccine. The CDR3 DNA follows: TGCGCCAGCAGCCAAGGGGCCAGACTTTATGGCTACACCTTC. Amino acid sequence: CASSQGARLYGYTF.